This TCR beta chain was retrieved from a study of response to subunit inactivated influenza vaccine. Study-level results: Only a handful of new T cells, the authors suggested, are recruited with each seasonal influenza vaccination.

Per germline, CDR1 MNHEY and CDR2 SVGAGI. V lost 0 bases and J 6 bases, leaving 8 bases between the germline ends. This CDR3 spans 14 amino acids. On this clonotype itself: Antigen unknown.

TCRdb processed the RT-PCR reads anew with MiXCR; each CDR3 protein has one entry. The table has 650,000 to 850,000 distinct CDR3 sequences, around 14% seen once. The TCR sequence derives from a man between 45 and 60 years old who received an inactivated influenza vaccine. The sequencing used PBMCs from blood, collected roughly 15 days before vaccination. The chain is built from TRBV6-5 and TRBJ2-2, with D maybe TRBD1 (5 bases). The CDR3 region has the DNA TGTGCCAGCAGTTACTCGCTGGGGCCCGGGGAGCTGTTTTTT. It translates to CASSYSLGPGELFF.